Listed below are T cell receptor beta chains from one sample, sequenced in a study of blood T cell repertoires in COVID-19. TCRdb's copy holds only in-frame clones and misses some; the assay was immunoSEQ multiplex PCR. Here the sample spans some 370,000 clones, roughly four fifths being singletons. The sequenced sample consisted of PBMCs or T cells enriched from blood (not recorded which). The receptors shown here come from a woman aged 45 to 65 who had recovered from COVID-19. Both conserved end residues are part of each CDR3. Fields, in order: V gene, D gene, J gene, clone size, CDR3 DNA, CDR3 protein. D genes are given only for firm matches. Only some rows state a clone size, as once, few, many or a class for expanded clones.

>TRBV4-1|.|TRBJ1-1|.
TGCGCCAGCAGCCAAGTTCCTATAGGAGACACTGAAGCTTTCTTT
CASSQVPIGDTEAFF
>TRBV25-1|TRBD1|TRBJ2-2|.
TGTGCCAGCAGTGAATCGCTAGGACAGGGGCAAAGCACCGGGGAGCTGTTTTTT
CASSESLGQGQSTGELFF
>TRBV15|.|TRBJ2-7|once
TGTGCCACGACGACGTCAGGGGCGGGCGAGCAGTACTTC
CATTTSGAGEQYF
>TRBV6-2/TRBV6-3|TRBD2|TRBJ2-1|few
TGTGCCAGCAGTACTGAGACTAGCGGGAGTGGCAATGAGCAGTTCTTC
CASSTETSGSGNEQFF
>TRBV12-3/TRBV12-4|.|TRBJ1-2|.
TGTGCCAGCAGTTTAGAACAGAACAATGGCTACACCTTC
CASSLEQNNGYTF
>TRBV19|.|TRBJ2-3|.
TGTGCCAGTAGCGGGGTGAGCACAGATACGCAGTATTTT
CASSGVSTDTQYF
>TRBV30|TRBD1|TRBJ1-3|.
TGTGCCTGGGGGACAGCGGGAAACACCATATATTTT
CAWGTAGNTIYF
>TRBV3-1/TRBV3-2|.|TRBJ1-2|.
TGTGCCAGCAGCCAACAACAGAATAATGGCTACACCTTC
CASSQQQNNGYTF
>TRBV7-9|.|TRBJ1-4|.
TGTGCCAGCAGCTTGGACACCCTAAATGAAAAACTGTTTTTT
CASSLDTLNEKLFF
>TRBV25-1|TRBD1|TRBJ2-2|.
TGTGCCAGCAGTCCGACAGGGTTCACCGGGGAGCTGTTTTTT
CASSPTGFTGELFF
>TRBV6-2/TRBV6-3|.|TRBJ1-1|.
TGTGCCAGCAGTGGACGGTCAGGGGTATGGAACACTGAAGCTTTCTTT
CASSGRSGVWNTEAFF
>TRBV7-9|.|TRBJ1-4|.
TGTGCCAGCAGCTTAGCGACAGGAATTAATGAAAAACTGTTTTTT
CASSLATGINEKLFF
>TRBV7-6|TRBD1|TRBJ2-7|.
TGTGCCAGCAGCTTAACAGGGGGCGTATATTACGAGCAGTACTTC
CASSLTGGVYYEQYF
>TRBV19|.|TRBJ1-1|.
TGTGCCAGTAGTATGGGCCCGAACACTGAAGCTTTCTTT
CASSMGPNTEAFF
>TRBV2|.|TRBJ1-1|.
TGTGCCAGCAGTGGGGCCGAGGGCACTGAAGCTTTCTTT
CASSGAEGTEAFF
>TRBV7-8|.|TRBJ1-2|many
TGTGCCAGCAGCTTTTCCTCGGGAGGCTATGGCTACACCTTC
CASSFSSGGYGYTF
>TRBV18|TRBD2|TRBJ2-1|.
TGTGCCAGCTCACTACTAGCGGTACAAATGTACAATGAGCAGTTCTTC
CASSLLAVQMYNEQFF
>TRBV9|.|TRBJ2-7|.
TGTGCCAGCAGCGTAGAGGAGGGCCTCTATTACGAGCAGTACTTC
CASSVEEGLYYEQYF
>TRBV19|TRBD2|TRBJ2-7|.
TGTGCCAGTAGTATTGTTTATCAACTAGCGGGGACCTCCTACGAGCAGTACTTC
CASSIVYQLAGTSYEQYF
>TRBV11-3|TRBD2|TRBJ2-3|few
TGTGCCAGCAACCTAGCGGGGGGGCCCACAGATACGCAGTATTTT
CASNLAGGPTDTQYF
>TRBV19|.|TRBJ1-3|.
TGTGCCAGCAGGGACATAGGTCTAGGAAACACCATATATTTT
CASRDIGLGNTIYF
>TRBV9|.|TRBJ2-7|.
TGTGCCAGCAGCGTATCGCCTAGTCAGGGCTACGAGCAGTACTTC
CASSVSPSQGYEQYF
>TRBV18|.|TRBJ2-7|.
TGTGCCAGCTCACGGGACGGACTACCCTACGAGCAGTACTTC
CASSRDGLPYEQYF
>TRBV4-3|.|TRBJ1-2|.
TGCGCCAGCAGCCCTCAGGGCTCAGCTAACTATGGCTACACCTTC
CASSPQGSANYGYTF
>TRBV5-1|TRBD1|TRBJ1-6|few
TGCGCCAGCAGCCTAGAGGGACAGGGGAGAGTAAAATCACCCCTCCACTTT
CASSLEGQGRVKSPLHF
>TRBV18|TRBD1|TRBJ2-2|.
TGTGCCAGCTCACTGACATCCGACAGGGGGCAGCGGGTCGGGGAGCTGTTTTTT
CASSLTSDRGQRVGELFF
>TRBV7-2|TRBD2|TRBJ2-3|.
TGTGCCAGCAGCTTAGCGCAGGCTAGCGGGGGGGCATATACGCAGTATTTT
CASSLAQASGGAYTQYF
>TRBV2|.|TRBJ1-1|.
TGTGCCAGCAGGCCCCATCAGGACAGTCAGCTGAACACTGAAGCTTTCTTT
CASRPHQDSQLNTEAFF
>TRBV12-3/TRBV12-4|.|TRBJ1-1|.
TGTGCCAGCACGTTCACTCACGGCACTGAAGCTTTCTTT
CASTFTHGTEAFF
>TRBV7-9|.|TRBJ1-5|once
TGTGCCAGCAGCTTAGGACTCCAACCCCAGCATTTT
CASSLGLQPQHF
>TRBV6-5|TRBD2|TRBJ2-2|.
TGTGCCAGCAGTTTTCGGACTAGCGGGCCCCCCGGGGAGCTGTTTTTT
CASSFRTSGPPGELFF
>TRBV24-1|TRBD1|TRBJ1-4|.
TGTGCCACCAGGATGACAGGGGGCCACACTCTGCCTAATGAAAAACTGTTTTTT
CATRMTGGHTLPNEKLFF
>TRBV5-8|.|TRBJ2-1|.
TGTGCCAGCAGCTTGGTGGGGGCAGTCAATGAGCAGTTCTTC
CASSLVGAVNEQFF
>TRBV6-2/TRBV6-3|TRBD2|TRBJ2-5|.
TGTGCCAGCAGCCACGGACTAGCGGGAGATCTTGAGACCCAGTACTTC
CASSHGLAGDLETQYF
>TRBV3-1/TRBV3-2|.|TRBJ1-1|.
TGTGCCAGCAGCCAGGTAGGGGGTGGAACTGAAGCTTTCTTT
CASSQVGGGTEAFF
>TRBV29-1|.|TRBJ1-5|.
TGCAGCGTACAGATTTATAGCAATCAGCCCCAGCATTTT
CSVQIYSNQPQHF
>TRBV4-2|.|TRBJ1-5|.
TGTGCCAGCAGCCACCGGGATGGGGATCAGCCCCAGCATTTT
CASSHRDGDQPQHF
>TRBV9|TRBD1|TRBJ1-1|few
TGTGCCAGCAGCCCAGGACAGGTCCTCACTGAAGCTTTCTTT
CASSPGQVLTEAFF
>TRBV7-9|TRBD1|TRBJ2-5|.
TGTGCCAGCAGCCGACAGGGGGCAGCTTCAACGGCCCAGTACTTC
CASSRQGAASTAQYF
>TRBV5-1|TRBD1|TRBJ1-2|.
TGCGCCAGCAGCTTGGACAGGGGAAATCTCTATGGCTACACCTTC
CASSLDRGNLYGYTF
>TRBV15|TRBD1|TRBJ2-1|.
TGTGCCACCAGCAGAGGTAAGGGACAGGGAGAGAGTGAGCAGTTCTTC
CATSRGKGQGESEQFF
>TRBV6-2/TRBV6-3|TRBD1|TRBJ1-1|once
TGTGCCAGCAGTCAAGACGTCGGACAGGGGAACACTGAAGCTTTCTTT
CASSQDVGQGNTEAFF
>TRBV6-1|TRBD1|TRBJ1-2|.
TGTGCCAGCAGTGGACAACGAGTGACAGGGGGATGGTCTAACTATGGCTACACCTTC
CASSGQRVTGGWSNYGYTF
>TRBV19|TRBD1|TRBJ1-4|once
TGTGCCAGTAGTATGGAACCGCGACAGGGCATGGTTCCAGTAACTAATGAAAAACTGTTTTTT
CASSMEPRQGMVPVTNEKLFF
>TRBV10-3|TRBD1|TRBJ1-1|.
TGTGCCATCAGAGAGGACAGGGGTCTTAGCACTGAAGCTTTCTTT
CAIREDRGLSTEAFF
>TRBV5-1|.|TRBJ2-1|.
TGCGCCAGCACCATGGGGGCTAGCGGAGCTAGCTCCTACAATGAGCAGTTCTTC
CASTMGASGASSYNEQFF
>TRBV3-1/TRBV3-2|TRBD1|TRBJ1-6|.
TGTGCCAGCAGCGACACGGGACAGGGCTTCAATTCACCCCTCCACTTT
CASSDTGQGFNSPLHF